The 24 T cell receptor beta chains in this list originate from one sample, sequenced in a study of breast tumors, draining lymph nodes, adjacent tissues. TCRdb used MiXCR to reprocess the multiplex PCR reads, holding one entry per CDR3 protein. Counted here are some 150,000 distinct CDR3 sequences, about a fifth occurring once; the ten biggest clones make up just over 2.5%. Axillary draining lymph nodes of breast cancer patients supplied the node samples. Material: axillary lymph node tissue. The receptors stem from a female donor with breast cancer. Some clones in this sample may be carry-over from other donors' samples.

This clonotype showed up many times. The chain joins TRBV12-3 or TRBV12-4 to TRBJ1-4, with D tentatively TRBD1 (5 bases). The CDR3 spans 13 residues. V lost 3 bases to trimming and J lost 10 bases, with 12 bases between them. The CDR3 loop is CASSLIQRGKLFF. The CDR3 DNA reads as TGTGCCAGCAGTTTGATCCAGAGGGGAAAACTGTTTTTT.

The chain combines TRBV7-2 with TRBJ1-1, with 9 positions matching TRBD1. The CDR3 covers 15 residues. Trimming cost V 7 bases and J 5 bases; bases outside gene matches: 11. Germline V lookup: CDR1 SGHTA, CDR2 FQGNSA. The CDR3 protein is CASIRTGQGITEAFF. The CDR3 bases are TGTGCCAGCATCCGGACGGGACAGGGAATAACTGAAGCTTTCTTT.

Only a few counts were recorded for this clonotype. The chain links TRBV9 to TRBJ2-2; the D gene is possibly TRBD1 (9 bases). V was shortened by 3 bases and J by 7 bases, with 34 bases between the two germline ends. The CDR3 loop spans 21 amino acids. In germline, CDR1 is SGDLS, CDR2 YYNGEE. CDR3 protein: CASSAKDRGLVGGRGGGELFF. The CDR3 DNA follows: TGTGCCAGCAGCGCCAAGGACAGGGGACTAGTTGGCGGGAGAGGCGGCGGGGAGCTGTTTTTT.

This clonotype has ten or more counts. This chain joins TRBV7-2 and TRBJ2-7, with D hard to call. The CDR3 runs to 14 residues. Germline V CDR1 and CDR2: SGHTA, FQGNSA. V was cut by 2 bases and J by 0 bases, with 8 bases left in between. CDR3 amino acids: CASSLFGSSYEQYF. For the CDR3, the DNA is TGTGCCAGCAGCTTATTTGGCAGCTCCTACGAGCAGTACTTC.

This clonotype was observed at least ten times. The chain combines TRBV20-1 with TRBJ1-5; no definite D call. Germline V CDR1 and CDR2: DFQATT, SNEGSKA (reference sequence). V shed 1 base and J shed 4 bases, with 8 bases lying between them. This CDR3 comprises 13 residues. CDR3 in amino acids: CSARGTANQPQHF. The CDR3 coding sequence is TGCAGTGCTAGAGGGACTGCTAATCAGCCCCAGCATTTT.

Regarding this clonotype: An end of the junction does not agree with germline; a read error may underlie this. V usage is TRBV19 and J usage is TRBJ1-6; the D gene is possibly TRBD1 (5 bases). The germline V gene encodes CDR1 LNHDA and CDR2 SQIVND (reference sequence). The CDR3 is 10 amino acids. The CDR3: CATAGPHTAF. The CDR3 nucleotides read TGTGCCACCGCGGGACCGCACACCGCGTTT. Based on the CDR3 plus reference TRBV19 and TRBJ1-6, the full variable domain is DGGITQSPKYLFRKEGQNVTLSCEQNLNHDAMYWYRQDPGQGLRLIYYSQIVNDFQKGDIAEGYSVSREKKESFPLTVTSAQKNPTAFYLCATAGPHTAFGNGTRLTVT.

Of note for this clonotype: This could be a read error, since a much larger clone is one nucleotide away. CDR3 DNA: TGTGCCAGCAATCTCAGGGGGGTCGGGGAGCTGTTTTTT. It yields the protein CASNLRGVGELFF. J is TRBJ2-2 and V is TRBV12-3 or TRBV12-4, with D possibly being TRBD1 (7 bases). CDR3 size: 13 residues. V was cut by 7 bases and J by 7 bases, with 13 bases left in between.

This clonotype has a count of ten or more. The gene calls are TRBV2 and TRBJ2-2; D possibly uses TRBD1 or TRBD2 (5 bases each). This CDR3 comprises 15 residues. The V gene lost 1 base and the J gene lost 5 bases, with 11 bases spanning the gap. Germline V gene sequence: CDR1 SNHLY, CDR2 FYNNEI. As DNA, the CDR3 is TGTGCCAGCAGTGAAGATGGGACCGCGACCGGGGAGCTGTTTTTT. It translates to CASSEDGTATGELFF.

This clonotype was observed a few times. The chain recombines TRBV11-2 with TRBJ2-5, with D possibly being TRBD1 (5 bases). This CDR3 contains 15 residues. Trimming removed 0 bases at V and 0 bases at J, with 8 bases between. Per germline, CDR1 SGHAT and CDR2 FQNNGV. CDR3 bases: TGTGCCAGCAGCTTAGAGGGGCCAGACCAAGAGACCCAGTACTTC. Its translation is CASSLEGPDQETQYF.

This clonotype has a count of ten or more. The chain carries TRBV12-3 or TRBV12-4 and TRBJ2-1, with a possible D match to TRBD1 (7 bases). There are 14 residues in the CDR3. Trimming cost V 6 bases and J 7 bases, with 16 bases left between them. The CDR3 coding sequence is TGTGCCAGCAGCCGACAGGGCGGGGATAATGAGCAGTTCTTC. Residues: CASSRQGGDNEQFF.

Turning to this clonotype: Just one base apart from a much larger clone, this may be a read error. The gene calls are TRBV12-3 or TRBV12-4 and TRBJ2-1; D ambiguous. This CDR3 comprises 11 residues. V dropped 4 bases and J dropped 12 bases, with 10 bases sitting between them. CDR3 loop: CASSSGRWQFF. CDR3 bases: TGTGCCAGCAGTTCCGGACGTTGGCAGTTCTTC.

Notes on this clonotype: A read error is possible here, since a much larger clone lies one base away. The chain links TRBV19 to TRBJ2-1; 7 nucleotides agree with TRBD2. Germline assignment: CDR1 LNHDA and CDR2 SQIVND (reference sequence). The CDR3 length is 16 residues. V lost 8 bases to trimming and J lost 2 bases; unmatched junction nucleotides: 12. The CDR3 loop is CASWPTSVKTYNEQFF. In DNA form, the CDR3 reads TGTGCCAGTTGGCCCACTAGCGTTAAAACCTACAATGAGCAGTTCTTC. Drawing the rest from reference TRBV19 and TRBJ2-1, the complete variable domain is DGGITQSPKYLFRKEGQNVTLSCEQNLNHDAMYWYRQDPGQGLRLIYYSQIVNDFQKGDIAEGYSVSREKKESFPLTVTSAQKNPTAFYLCASWPTSVKTYNEQFFGPGTRLTVL.

This clonotype occurred many times. This chain joins TRBV4-2 and TRBJ2-7, with D uncertain. Trimming pared 0 bases from V and 6 bases from J, leaving 9 bases between. Germline loops: CDR1 LGHNA, CDR2 YNFKEQ. The CDR3 contains 13 residues. The CDR3 coding sequence is TGTGCCAGCAGCCAAGACGGTCGGTCCGAGCAGTACTTC. It is translated as CASSQDGRSEQYF.

About this clonotype itself: Since a much larger clone is just one base distant, this may be a read error. Here the CDR3 omits its conserved ending phenylalanine or tryptophan, so a read error is the likely source. J is TRBJ2-2 and V is TRBV19, with a tentative D call TRBD2 (6 bases). Trimming removed 6 bases from V and 2 bases from J, with 13 bases in between. This CDR3 contains 15 residues. Germline V gene data show CDR1 as LNHDA and CDR2 as SQIVND (reference sequence). As DNA, the CDR3 is TGTGCCAGTAGCAAGGACGGGGGAAACACCGGGGAGCTGTTTGTT. This encodes CASSKDGGNTGELFV.

This clonotype occurred many times. The chain couples TRBV6-4 to TRBJ2-1; D is perhaps TRBD2 (5 bases). The V and J ends lost 6 bases and 6 bases respectively, with 12 bases between them. The CDR3 runs to 13 residues. Per germline, CDR1 MRHNA and CDR2 SNTAGT. This CDR3 reads CASSEDSFNEQFF. Written as DNA, the CDR3 is TGTGCCAGCAGCGAGGACTCTTTCAATGAGCAGTTCTTC.

This clonotype was counted a few times. V and J are TRBV19 and TRBJ2-2; D is unresolved. Germline assignment: CDR1 LNHDA and CDR2 SQIVND (reference sequence). CDR3 length: 15 amino acids. Trimming removed 4 bases from V and 1 base from J, with 10 bases in between. The CDR3 DNA is TGTGCCAGTAGTACTCAATCACAGAACACCGGGGAGCTGTTTTTT. Amino acids: CASSTQSQNTGELFF.

A single count supports this clonotype. This clone may be a read error of a much larger clone one base away. The J gene is TRBJ2-5, the V gene TRBV4-3, with 8 bases lining up with TRBD2. With 1 base clipped from V and 9 bases from J, the junction kept 13 bases outside the gene matches. CDR3 length: 16 amino acids. Germline V gene sequence: CDR1 LGHNA, CDR2 YSLEER. For the CDR3, the DNA is TGCGCCAGCAGCCAAGGGACTAGCAGGGTAGCGAGCGCCCAGTACTTC. Protein product: CASSQGTSRVASAQYF.

This clonotype was counted many times. The V and J genes are TRBV11-3 and TRBJ2-7; a possible D gene is TRBD1 (5 bases). The CDR3 is made up of 16 amino acids. CDR1 is SGHNT and CDR2 is YENEEA in the germline V gene. Trimming removed 4 bases from V and 5 bases from J, with 21 bases in between. The CDR3 is CASSSLRQRRLDEQYF. CDR3 DNA: TGTGCCAGCAGCTCCCTTAGACAGAGGCGGCTCGACGAGCAGTACTTC.

This clonotype was seen many times. The rearrangement uses TRBV7-9 and TRBJ2-3; 8 bases are shared with TRBD2. Unmatched junction bases numbered 10, after V lost 1 base and J lost 4 bases. CDR1 and CDR2 from the germline V gene are SEHNR and FQNEAQ (reference sequence). The CDR3 is 17 residues long. CDR3 bases: TGTGCCAGCAGCTTAGTAATTCCGGGACTAGTATCAGATACGCAGTATTTT. Amino acid sequence: CASSLVIPGLVSDTQYF.

J is TRBJ2-4 and V is TRBV19; D not resolved. V lost 7 bases and J 2 bases, leaving 9 bases between the germline ends. The CDR3 runs 13 residues. CDR1 and CDR2 from the germline V gene are LNHDA and SQIVND (reference sequence). The CDR3 nucleotides read TGTGCCAGTATGCAAGGGACCAAAAACATTCAGTACTTC. This translates into CASMQGTKNIQYF.

This clonotype occurred many times. The gene calls are TRBV7-8 and TRBJ2-7; D is unclear. Germline CDR1 reads SGHVS; CDR2 reads FQNEAQ. The CDR3 totals 19 residues. V was trimmed by 1 base and J by 5 bases, leaving 27 bases between them. As DNA, the CDR3 is TGTGCCAGCAGCTTAGTCGTCTCGGGTATCGGATCCCAAATCAACGAGCAGTACTTC. It is translated as CASSLVVSGIGSQINEQYF.

The chain links TRBV10-2 to TRBJ1-3; D is ambiguous. This CDR3 comprises 16 residues. The V gene's germline CDR1 is WSHSY and CDR2 SAAADI. Trimming removed 3 bases from V and 0 bases from J, with 12 bases in between. This CDR3 reads CASSDRDTISGNTIYF. The DNA of the CDR3 is TGCGCCAGCAGTGATAGAGACACCATCTCTGGAAACACCATATATTTT.

Ten or more counts support this clonotype. V gene TRBV11-2 combines with J gene TRBJ2-1; 11 bases map to TRBD2. Germline values: CDR1 SGHAT, CDR2 FQNNGV. The CDR3 totals 16 residues. With V trimmed by 5 bases and J by 9 bases, 12 bases remained unmatched. The CDR3 region is CASSPGTSGPRGEQFF. The CDR3 region has the DNA TGTGCCAGCAGCCCAGGGACTAGCGGTCCTAGGGGTGAGCAGTTCTTC.

Regarding this clonotype: One base away lies a much larger clone, so this may be a sequencing read error. The chain carries TRBV19 and TRBJ1-4, with D uncertain. Germline values: CDR1 LNHDA, CDR2 SQIVND (reference sequence). The CDR3 spans 15 residues. The DNA for the CDR3 is TGTGCCAGTAGTATCGTCGACGCAACTGATGAAAAACTGTTTTTT. Translating gives CASSIVDATDEKLFF. Supplemented by reference TRBV19 and TRBJ1-4, the full variable domain reads DGGITQSPKYLFRKEGQNVTLSCEQNLNHDAMYWYRQDPGQGLRLIYYSQIVNDFQKGDIAEGYSVSREKKESFPLTVTSAQKNPTAFYLCASSIVDATDEKLFFGSGTQLSVL.